This TCR beta chain is drawn from a study of shared clonotypes between healthy human individuals. The CDR3 spans 15 residues. CDR1 and CDR2 (germline): SGHRS, YFSETQ. V lost 0 bases and J lost 8, with 15 bases in between. Under the authors' procedure: ImmunoSEQ output lacked quality scores and full-length reads, limiting matched filtering. The protocol was immunoSEQ multiplex PCR, while the TCRdb copy is restricted to in-frame clones and leaves out a portion. The D gene and trimming were derived from the DNA, and the V and J assignments and clone size from that table. The sample lists millions of clones, more than 90% seen once, with 0.13% to 0.15% in the top ten.

The chain joins TRBV5-1 to TRBJ2-1; D may correspond to TRBD1 or TRBD2 (6 bases each). Input material: naive CD4+ T cells sorted from blood. The sample's subset: CD45RA+ positively selected. This sequence originates from a young man in good health. The DNA of the CDR3 is TGCGCCAGCAGCTTGGTGGGGGGCGTCTGGGATGAGCAGTTCTTC. This translates into CASSLVGGVWDEQFF.